This T cell receptor (beta chain) derives from a study of T cell repertoires in cytomegalovirus infection. For this clonotype: Its antigen is currently unknown.

TCRdb processed the reads anew with MiXCR; each CDR3 protein has one entry. The top ten hold 18% of the sample, which has under 850,000 distinct CDR3 sequences, about 33% seen once. The sequence was obtained from a human donor in good health (CMV status not recorded). Some clones in this sample may be carry-over from other donors' samples. The specimen comprised cultured PBMCs, sampled from culture after CMV antigen stimulation.

The CDR3 nucleotides read TGTGCCAGCAGCTTTGGGACAGGCCAGGAAAAACTGTTTTTT. Translated: CASSFGTGQEKLFF. This chain uses TRBV9 with TRBJ1-4; 8 positions agree with TRBD1. Germline V lookup: CDR1 SGDLS, CDR2 YYNGEE. V gave up 4 bases and J gave up 8 bases; unmatched junction bases: 7. The CDR3 is 14 amino acids.